These T cell receptor beta chains were read from a single sample in a study of shared clonotypes between healthy human individuals. Some clones are missing from TCRdb's copy, which holds only in-frame ones; the method was immunoSEQ multiplex PCR. The sample records approximately 2.3 million clones, approximately 93% being singletons. Sequencing input: naive CD4+ T cells from PBMCs. Receptors originate from a man aged 18 to 30 in good health. Some clones in this sample may be carry-over from other donors' samples. Each CDR3 is given with its conserved first and last residue. D genes are given only for firm matches. Expanded clones get a size class; other rows say once, few or many, or leave the size out.

V,J,size,D,CDR3,DNA
TRBV7-2,TRBJ1-5,.,.,CASSLRGNQPQHF,TGTGCCAGCAGCTTAAGGGGGAATCAGCCCCAGCATTTT
TRBV7-9,TRBJ2-1,.,.,CASSLDTGTLTQFF,TGTGCCAGCAGCTTAGATACCGGGACTTTAACTCAGTTCTTC
TRBV28,TRBJ1-2,.,TRBD1,CAAKGTGVNYGYTF,TGTGCCGCCAAAGGGACAGGAGTTAACTATGGCTACACCTTC
TRBV28,TRBJ2-3,.,TRBD1,CATHPRGQGTDTQYF,TGTGCCACCCACCCCAGAGGACAGGGGACAGATACGCAGTATTTT
TRBV9,TRBJ1-2,.,.,CASSGTSGAEGGYTF,TGTGCCAGCAGCGGCACTAGCGGGGCGGAGGGAGGCTACACCTTC
TRBV9,TRBJ2-7,.,TRBD1,CASSVGGQGIHEQYF,TGTGCCAGCAGCGTAGGGGGACAGGGGATACACGAGCAGTACTTC
TRBV6-6,TRBJ1-2,.,.,CASRQGREGGYTF,TGTGCCAGCAGACAGGGACGGGAGGGCGGCTACACCTTC
TRBV5-6,TRBJ2-2,.,.,CASSLMNTGELFF,TGTGCCAGCAGCCTAATGAACACCGGGGAGCTGTTTTTT
TRBV2,TRBJ2-7,.,TRBD2,CASSLSPLGTSGSYEQYF,TGTGCCAGCAGTCTAAGCCCGCTAGGGACTAGCGGCTCCTACGAGCAGTACTTC
TRBV25-1,TRBJ2-2,few,TRBD2,CASSEGPGRVNGELFF,TGTGCCAGCAGCGAAGGGCCCGGGAGGGTGAACGGGGAGCTGTTTTTT
TRBV7-9,TRBJ2-1,.,TRBD2,CASINGGTPRNEQFF,TGTGCCAGCATCAACGGGGGGACCCCCCGGAATGAGCAGTTCTTC
TRBV5-1,TRBJ1-2,.,TRBD1,CASSPTGADGYTF,TGCGCCAGCAGCCCTACAGGGGCGGATGGCTACACCTTC
TRBV4-1,TRBJ1-5,.,.,CASSKAWEGNQPQHF,TGCGCCAGCAGCAAGGCCTGGGAGGGCAATCAGCCCCAGCATTTT
TRBV28,TRBJ2-7,.,.,CASNPRTDSYEQYF,TGTGCCAGCAACCCTCGGACGGATTCCTACGAGCAGTACTTC
TRBV2,TRBJ2-5,.,.,CASKGRAFQETQYF,TGTGCCAGCAAAGGCAGAGCCTTCCAAGAGACCCAGTACTTC
TRBV2,TRBJ1-1,once,.,CASNGEVYTEAFF,TGTGCCAGCAATGGGGAAGTGTACACTGAAGCTTTCTTT
TRBV6-4,TRBJ2-1,.,.,CASSPDAYSYNEQFF,TGTGCCAGCAGTCCGGACGCCTACTCCTACAATGAGCAGTTCTTC
TRBV6-6,TRBJ2-7,.,.,CASSPRGSEQYF,TGTGCCAGCAGTCCCCGGGGTAGCGAGCAGTACTTC
TRBV7-9,TRBJ2-5,once,.,CASSFKRVLGTQYF,TGTGCCAGCAGCTTTAAGAGGGTTCTGGGGACCCAGTACTTC
TRBV2,TRBJ1-2,.,.,CASSEGVGYGYTF,TGTGCCAGCAGTGAAGGGGTGGGGTATGGCTACACCTTC
TRBV7-2,TRBJ2-7,once,.,CASTRSDVSYEQYF,TGTGCCAGCACCCGGAGCGACGTCTCCTACGAGCAGTACTTC
TRBV6-1,TRBJ1-4,.,.,CASSDGPGLNEKLFF,TGTGCCAGCAGTGATGGTCCGGGGCTTAATGAAAAACTGTTTTTT
TRBV11-2,TRBJ2-1,.,TRBD2,CASSPGLAGYNEQFF,TGTGCCAGCAGCCCGGGACTAGCGGGATACAATGAGCAGTTCTTC
TRBV19,TRBJ1-2,.,TRBD1,CASRRAGQEGPLYGYTF,TGTGCCAGTAGAAGGGCGGGACAGGAGGGCCCCCTCTATGGCTACACCTTC
TRBV6-1,TRBJ2-3,.,TRBD2,CASTTAGVTDTQYF,TGTGCCAGCACCACAGCGGGAGTTACAGATACGCAGTATTTT
TRBV14,TRBJ1-2,.,.,CASNQDTRPTTF,TGTGCCAGCAACCAAGATACACGACCCACCACCTTC
TRBV29-1,TRBJ2-3,.,.,CSVGQGTDTQYF,TGCAGCGTTGGACAGGGCACAGATACGCAGTATTTT
TRBV28,TRBJ1-2,few,.,CASYTTLNYGYTF,TGTGCCAGTTACACAACTCTTAACTATGGCTACACCTTC